The entry that follows covers one T cell receptor beta chain sequence. The antigen is unknown. This PCR relied on a set of 60 Vbeta primers and 13 Jbeta primers. Generated by immunoSEQ multiplex PCR, the TCRdb table keeps only in-frame clones and is missing some. The sample yields tens of thousands of clones, of which the top ten take up approximately 2.2%. With V trimmed by 1 base and J by 3 bases, 13 bases remained unmatched. This CDR3 contains 18 residues. Per the germline V gene, CDR1 is LGHNA and CDR2 is YSLEER. This entry comes from a study of cytomegalovirus exposure and HLA in healthy donors. Whole-study results and caveats: Highest at DRB1 and lowest at HLA-C, TCR association rates differed among HLA loci in a later analysis. It is likely that the observed cluster of highly shared sequence variants was a sequencing artifact. Confirmation in vitro established that a few CMV-associated chains were specific for CMV antigens. Most CMV-associated TCR beta chains appeared HLA-restricted in a later analysis.

The TCR sequence derives from a female donor in good health and CMV-seronegative. The sample consisted of PBMCs. The chain carries TRBV4-3 and TRBJ2-3; 7 bases match TRBD2. CDR3 sequence reads: CASSQGVISTGGTDTQYF. CDR3 sequence (DNA): TGCGCCAGCAGCCAAGGAGTGATTTCAACCGGGGGGACAGATACGCAGTATTTT.